This passage covers 2 T cell receptor beta chains from one sample sequenced in a study of shared clonotypes between healthy human individuals. Produced via immunoSEQ multiplex PCR; TCRdb's table is partial and in-frame only. The top ten clones hold roughly 1.5% of a sample with about 960,000 clones, about three quarters of them seen once. Sequencing used memory CD4+ T cells sorted from blood. Sample subset: CD45RA-negative fraction. All receptors come from a man between 18 and 29 years old in good health.

V gene TRBV19 combines with J gene TRBJ2-3; 12 nucleotides line up with TRBD2. The CDR3 extends over 16 amino acids. CDR1 and CDR2 (germline): LNHDA, SQIVND (reference sequence). The V and J ends lost 4 bases and 5 bases, in that order; junction bases with no gene match: 7. The CDR3 coding sequence is TGTGCCAGTAGTACCTACGGACTAGCGGGAAGAGATACGCAGTATTTT. Amino acids: CASSTYGLAGRDTQYF.

This chain connects TRBV7-9 to TRBJ1-1; 9 nucleotides line up with TRBD1. The CDR3 is 14 amino acids. Trimming took 3 bases from V and 6 from J; bases not matched to a gene: 5. Germline V gives CDR1 SEHNR, CDR2 FQNEAQ (reference sequence). The CDR3 is CASSFEDRGAEAFF. CDR3 nucleotides: TGTGCCAGCAGCTTCGAGGACAGGGGCGCTGAAGCTTTCTTT.